This T cell receptor (beta chain) was retrieved from a study of blood T cell repertoires in COVID-19 (dated by TCRdb to about 2020). For context, the study as a whole: The collaborator samples originated in the United States, Italy and Spain and spanned the acute and convalescent phases of COVID-19. The material from the prospective study consisted of cDNA or gDNA derived from T cells, B-cell-depleted T cells, or PBMCs. Subjects who had been exposed to COVID-19, were actively infected with it, or had recovered from it provided the deeply sampled blood TCRbeta repertoires that made up the dataset. The repertoires were released in a freely available public database intended as a resource for research on the immune response to SARS-CoV-2. Samples were obtained from the ongoing ImmuneRACE study (first 160 participants) and from 1,254 subjects provided by 6 global collaborators. A de-identified subject ID, COVID-19 status, age in years and sex were almost always included in the sample metadata. HLA class I and class II types, where available, came from metadata supplied by the sample provider rather than from assay-based typing. What the research found in general, with its limitations: The quantity of clinical and demographic metadata differed by source and by participant and was supplied without curation.

Concerning this clone: Its antigen is currently not known. No much larger clone exists at a distance of one base, and base qualities are not known.

The germline V gene yields SGHRS for CDR1 and YFSETQ for CDR2. Inclusive of the bounding cysteine and phenylalanine, the CDR3 is 17 residues long. CDR3 DNA only is kept here, 51 bases in frame from base 1. Trimming accounts for 4 bases at V and 8 bases at J, while the number of junction bases matched to no gene is 11. In Seattle, one collaborating source enrolled patients while the infection was active and tracked those patients longitudinally over the course of disease. Whole blood was collected in K2EDTA tubes by collaborating institutions according to the institutions' own protocols. For TCRbeta analysis, collaborators shipped samples in one of three forms: frozen whole blood, isolated PBMCs, or DNA extracted from either of those sample types. TCRbeta CDR3 regions were amplified from genomic DNA by means of the immunoSEQ Assay, a bias-controlled multiplex PCR. In the authors' own workflow: Within the assay, amplification of reference gene primers was used to estimate how many nucleated cells each sample contained. To quantify the absolute abundance of each unique TCRbeta CDR3 rearrangement, sequence reads were collapsed and filtered. For each sample, productive Simpson clonality was calculated by taking the square root of Simpson's diversity index across productive rearrangements. TCRdb retrieved this table from immuneACCESS and kept in-frame rearrangements only. Not all clones are present; in checked studies, unresolved V genes account for under half, and no reason is known for the remainder. For V, J and clone size, that table is used; D and trimming come from the DNA. The sample yields 250,000 to 300,000 clones; approximately 90% were counted once. The ten largest account for 6.3% of the sample.

This receptor chain uses TRBV5-1 and TRBJ1-6, with 11 bases matching TRBD1. The specimen sequenced was peripheral blood. The receptor was derived from a woman aged 45-65 years with COVID-19, enrolled during active disease. The nucleotide sequence is TGCGCCAGCAGCCGAGAGGGTAGGACAGGGGGCTATTCACCCCTCCACTTT. Its translation reads: CASSREGRTGGYSPLHF.